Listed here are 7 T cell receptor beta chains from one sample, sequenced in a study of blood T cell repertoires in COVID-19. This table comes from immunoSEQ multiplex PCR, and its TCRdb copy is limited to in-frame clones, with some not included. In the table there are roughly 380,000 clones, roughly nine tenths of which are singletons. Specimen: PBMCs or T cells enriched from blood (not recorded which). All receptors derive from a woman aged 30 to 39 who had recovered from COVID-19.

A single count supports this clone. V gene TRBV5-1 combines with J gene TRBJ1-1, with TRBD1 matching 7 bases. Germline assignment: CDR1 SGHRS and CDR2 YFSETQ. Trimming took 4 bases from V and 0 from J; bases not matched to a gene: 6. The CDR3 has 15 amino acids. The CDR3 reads CASSLTGNMNTEAFF. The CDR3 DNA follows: TGCGCCAGCAGCCTGACAGGGAACATGAACACTGAAGCTTTCTTT. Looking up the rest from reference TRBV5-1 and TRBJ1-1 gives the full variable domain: KAGVTQTPRYLIKTRGQQVTLSCSPISGHRSVSWYQQTPGQGLQFLFEYFSETQRNKGNFPGRFSGRQFSNSRSEMNVSTLELGDSALYLCASSLTGNMNTEAFFGQGTRLTVV.

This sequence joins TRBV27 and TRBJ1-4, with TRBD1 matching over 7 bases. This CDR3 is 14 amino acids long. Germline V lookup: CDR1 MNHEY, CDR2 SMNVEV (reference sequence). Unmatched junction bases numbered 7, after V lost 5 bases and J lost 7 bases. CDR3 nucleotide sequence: TGTGCCAGCAGTCCGGGACAGCGGAGTGAAAAACTGTTTTTT. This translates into CASSPGQRSEKLFF.

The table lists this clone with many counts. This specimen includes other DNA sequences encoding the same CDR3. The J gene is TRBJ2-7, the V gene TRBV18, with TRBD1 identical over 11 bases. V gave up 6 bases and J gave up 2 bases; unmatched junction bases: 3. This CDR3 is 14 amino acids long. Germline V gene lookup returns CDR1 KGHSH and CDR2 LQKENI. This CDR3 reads CASSPGQGAYEQYF. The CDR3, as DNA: TGTGCCAGCTCCCCGGGACAGGGGGCCTACGAGCAGTACTTC.

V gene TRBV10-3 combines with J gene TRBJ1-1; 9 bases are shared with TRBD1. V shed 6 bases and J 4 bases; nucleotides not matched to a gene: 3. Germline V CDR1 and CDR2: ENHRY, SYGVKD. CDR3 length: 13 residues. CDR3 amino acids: CAIRGQGGTEAFF. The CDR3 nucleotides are TGTGCCATCAGGGGACAGGGCGGCACTGAAGCTTTCTTT.

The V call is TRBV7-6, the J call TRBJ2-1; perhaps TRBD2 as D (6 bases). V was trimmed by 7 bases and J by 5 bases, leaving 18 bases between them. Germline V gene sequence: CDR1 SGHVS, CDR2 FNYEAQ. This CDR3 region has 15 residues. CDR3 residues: CASTTDWRGDNEQFF. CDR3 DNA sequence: TGTGCCAGCACCACTGACTGGCGGGGAGACAATGAGCAGTTCTTC. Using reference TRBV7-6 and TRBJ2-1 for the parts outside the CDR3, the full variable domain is GAGVSQSPRYKVTKRGQDVALRCDPISGHVSLYWYRQALGQGPEFLTYFNYEAQQDKSGLPNDRFSAERPEGSISTLTIQRTEQRDSAMYRCASTTDWRGDNEQFFGPGTRLTVL.

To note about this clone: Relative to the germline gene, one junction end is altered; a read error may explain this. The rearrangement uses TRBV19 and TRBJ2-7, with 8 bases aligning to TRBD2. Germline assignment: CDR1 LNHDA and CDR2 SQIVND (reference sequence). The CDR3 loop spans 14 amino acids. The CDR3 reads CASSTAPGGYSLFF. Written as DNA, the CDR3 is TGTGCCAGTAGTACTGCCCCGGGGGGGTACAGCCTCTTCTTC.

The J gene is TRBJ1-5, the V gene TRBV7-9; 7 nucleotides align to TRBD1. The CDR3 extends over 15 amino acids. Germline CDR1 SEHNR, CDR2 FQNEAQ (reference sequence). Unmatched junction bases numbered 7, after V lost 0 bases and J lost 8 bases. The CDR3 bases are TGTGCCAGCAGCTTAGCAGGTCAGGGGGTGAAGCCCCAGCATTTT. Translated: CASSLAGQGVKPQHF. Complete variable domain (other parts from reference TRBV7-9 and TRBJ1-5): DTGVSQNPRHKITKRGQNVTFRCDPISEHNRLYWYRQTLGQGPEFLTYFQNEAQLEKSRLLSDRFSAERPKGSFSTLEIQRTEQGDSAMYLCASSLAGQGVKPQHFGDGTRLSIL.